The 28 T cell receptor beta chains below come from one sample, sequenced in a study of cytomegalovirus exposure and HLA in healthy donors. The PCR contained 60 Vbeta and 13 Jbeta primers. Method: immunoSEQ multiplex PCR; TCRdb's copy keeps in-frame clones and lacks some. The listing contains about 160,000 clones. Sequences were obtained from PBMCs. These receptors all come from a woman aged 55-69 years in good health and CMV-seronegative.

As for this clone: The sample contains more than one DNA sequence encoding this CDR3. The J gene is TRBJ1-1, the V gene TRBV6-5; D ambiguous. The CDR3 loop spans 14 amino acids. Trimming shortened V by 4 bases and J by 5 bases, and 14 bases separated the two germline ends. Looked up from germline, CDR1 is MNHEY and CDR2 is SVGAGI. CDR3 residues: CASSFLEGETEAFF. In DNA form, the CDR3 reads TGTGCCAGCAGTTTCCTCGAGGGTGAGACTGAAGCTTTCTTT.

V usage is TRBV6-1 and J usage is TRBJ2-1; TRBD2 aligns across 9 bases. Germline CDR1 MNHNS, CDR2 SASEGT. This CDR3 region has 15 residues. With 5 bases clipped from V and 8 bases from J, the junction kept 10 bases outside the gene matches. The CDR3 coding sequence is TGTGCCAGCAGTCCTTGGCGGGGGGGCTTGGATGAGCAGTTCTTC. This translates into CASSPWRGGLDEQFF.

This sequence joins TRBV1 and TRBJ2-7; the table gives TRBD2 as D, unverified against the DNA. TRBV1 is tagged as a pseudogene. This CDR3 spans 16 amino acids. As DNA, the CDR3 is TGCACCAGCAGCCACACACTAGCGGGAGATAACTACGAGCAGTACTTC. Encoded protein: CTSSHTLAGDNYEQYF.

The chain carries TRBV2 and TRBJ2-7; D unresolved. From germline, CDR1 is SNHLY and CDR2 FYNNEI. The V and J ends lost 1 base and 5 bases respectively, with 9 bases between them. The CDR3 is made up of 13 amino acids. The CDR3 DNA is TGTGCCAGCAGTGAAGGTAGAGGAAACGAGCAGTACTTC. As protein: CASSEGRGNEQYF.

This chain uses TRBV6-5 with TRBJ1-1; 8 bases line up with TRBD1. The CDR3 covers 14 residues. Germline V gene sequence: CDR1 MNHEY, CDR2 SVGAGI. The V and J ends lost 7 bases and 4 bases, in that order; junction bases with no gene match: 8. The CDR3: CASNLRTGRTEAFF. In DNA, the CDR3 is TGTGCCAGCAACCTTCGGACAGGGCGCACTGAAGCTTTCTTT.

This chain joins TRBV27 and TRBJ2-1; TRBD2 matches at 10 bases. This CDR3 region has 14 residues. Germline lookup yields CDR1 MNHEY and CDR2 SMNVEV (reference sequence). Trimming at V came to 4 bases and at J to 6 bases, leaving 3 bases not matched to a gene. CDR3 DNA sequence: TGTGCCAGCAGTTCTAGACTAGCGGGCAATGAGCAGTTCTTC. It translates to CASSSRLAGNEQFF.

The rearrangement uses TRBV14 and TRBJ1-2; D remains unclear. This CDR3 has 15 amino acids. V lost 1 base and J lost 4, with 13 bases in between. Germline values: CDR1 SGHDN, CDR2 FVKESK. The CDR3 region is CASSQVGGSVYGYTF. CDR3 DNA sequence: TGTGCCAGCAGCCAAGTCGGAGGGAGTGTCTATGGCTACACCTTC.

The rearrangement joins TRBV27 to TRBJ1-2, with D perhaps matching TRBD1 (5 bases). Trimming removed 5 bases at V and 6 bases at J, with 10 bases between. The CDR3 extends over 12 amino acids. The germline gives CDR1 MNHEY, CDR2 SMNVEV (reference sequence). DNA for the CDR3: TGTGCCAGCAGTGCAGGGTTGCATGGCTACACCTTC. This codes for CASSAGLHGYTF.

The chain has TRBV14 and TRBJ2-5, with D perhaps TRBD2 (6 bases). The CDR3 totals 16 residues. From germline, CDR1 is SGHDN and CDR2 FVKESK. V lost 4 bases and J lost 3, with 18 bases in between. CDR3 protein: CASSLGGEIPEETQYF. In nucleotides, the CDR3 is TGTGCCAGCAGCCTCGGGGGAGAGATACCCGAAGAGACCCAGTACTTC.

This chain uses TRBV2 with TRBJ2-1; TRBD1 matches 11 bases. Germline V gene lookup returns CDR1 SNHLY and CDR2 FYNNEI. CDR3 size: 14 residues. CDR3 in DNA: TGTGCTACCGGTGGGACAGGGGGCTACAATGAGCAGTTCTTC. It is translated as CATGGTGGYNEQFF.

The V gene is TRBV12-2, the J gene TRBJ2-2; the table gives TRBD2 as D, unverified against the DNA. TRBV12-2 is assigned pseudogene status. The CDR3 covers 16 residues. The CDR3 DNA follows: TGTGCAAGTCGCTTAGCGGGGACTCTGAACACCGGGGAGCTGTTTTTT. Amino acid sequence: CASRLAGTLNTGELFF.

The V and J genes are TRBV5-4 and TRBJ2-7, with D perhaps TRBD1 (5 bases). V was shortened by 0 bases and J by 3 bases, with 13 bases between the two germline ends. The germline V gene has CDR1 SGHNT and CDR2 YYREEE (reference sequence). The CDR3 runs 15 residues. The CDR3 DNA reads TGTGCCAGCAGCTTGGAGTCAGGGTCCTTCTACGAGCAGTACTTC. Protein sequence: CASSLESGSFYEQYF. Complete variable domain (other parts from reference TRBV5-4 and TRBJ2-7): ETGVTQSPTHLIKTRGQQVTLRCSSQSGHNTVSWYQQALGQGPQFIFQYYREEENGRGNFPPRFSGLQFPNYSSELNVNALELDDSALYLCASSLESGSFYEQYFGPGTRLTVT.

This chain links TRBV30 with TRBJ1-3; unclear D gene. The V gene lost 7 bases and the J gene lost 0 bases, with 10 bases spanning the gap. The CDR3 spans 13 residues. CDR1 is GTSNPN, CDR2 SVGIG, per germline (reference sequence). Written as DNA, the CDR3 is TGTGCCTTTGGGAGGGACTCTGGAAACACCATATATTTT. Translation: CAFGRDSGNTIYF.

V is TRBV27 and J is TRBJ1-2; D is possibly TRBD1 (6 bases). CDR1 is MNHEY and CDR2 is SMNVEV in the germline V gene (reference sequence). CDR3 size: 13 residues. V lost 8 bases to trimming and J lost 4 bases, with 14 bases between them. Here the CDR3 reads CASGAATGYGYTF. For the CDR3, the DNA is TGTGCCAGCGGCGCGGCGACAGGCTATGGCTACACCTTC.

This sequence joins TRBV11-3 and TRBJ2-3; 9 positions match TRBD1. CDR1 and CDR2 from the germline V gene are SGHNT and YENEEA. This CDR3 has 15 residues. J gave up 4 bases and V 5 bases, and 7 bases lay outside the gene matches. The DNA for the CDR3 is TGTGCCAGCAGCCCCGGGACAGGGAAAGCAGATACGCAGTATTTT. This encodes CASSPGTGKADTQYF.

CDR3 loop: CASSSGLNTEAFF. For the CDR3, the DNA is TGTGCCAGCAGCTCCGGACTTAACACTGAAGCTTTCTTT. This rearrangement joins TRBV5-4 to TRBJ1-1; D is uncertain. CDR3 length: 13 residues. Germline-derived CDR1 and CDR2 are SGHNT and YYREEE (reference sequence). The V end lost 3 bases, the J end lost 2 bases, and 8 bases lay between the germline ends. The full variable domain, rest sourced from reference TRBV5-4 and TRBJ1-1, is ETGVTQSPTHLIKTRGQQVTLRCSSQSGHNTVSWYQQALGQGPQFIFQYYREEENGRGNFPPRFSGLQFPNYSSELNVNALELDDSALYLCASSSGLNTEAFFGQGTRLTVV.

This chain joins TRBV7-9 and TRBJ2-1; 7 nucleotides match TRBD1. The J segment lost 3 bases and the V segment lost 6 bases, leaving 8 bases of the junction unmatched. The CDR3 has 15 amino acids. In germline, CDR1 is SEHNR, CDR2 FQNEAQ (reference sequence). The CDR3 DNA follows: TGTGCCAGCAGAAACGACAGGGCAGTCTACAATGAGCAGTTCTTC. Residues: CASRNDRAVYNEQFF.

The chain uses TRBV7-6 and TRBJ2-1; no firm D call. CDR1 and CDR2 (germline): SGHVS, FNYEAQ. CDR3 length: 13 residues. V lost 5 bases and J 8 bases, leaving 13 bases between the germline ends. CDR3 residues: CASSLPNSDEQFF. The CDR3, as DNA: TGTGCCAGCAGCCTCCCGAACTCCGATGAGCAGTTCTTC.

CDR3 sequence: CASRGAGGSDEQFF. CDR3 nucleotides: TGTGCCAGTAGAGGGGCAGGGGGTAGCGATGAGCAGTTCTTC. V gene TRBV19 combines with J gene TRBJ2-1; 7 bases agree with TRBD1. Germline loops: CDR1 LNHDA, CDR2 SQIVND (reference sequence). Losses at the gene ends were 6 bases for V and 8 bases for J; bases not matched to a gene: 10. CDR3 length: 14 amino acids.

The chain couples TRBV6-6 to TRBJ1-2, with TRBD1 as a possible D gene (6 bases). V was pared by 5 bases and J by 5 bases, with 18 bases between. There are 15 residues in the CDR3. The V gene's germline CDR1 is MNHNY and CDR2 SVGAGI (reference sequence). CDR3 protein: CASSPRDILIYGYTF. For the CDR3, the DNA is TGTGCCAGCAGTCCCCGGGACATTCTAATATATGGCTACACCTTC.

Written as DNA, the CDR3 is TGTGCCAGCAGCTTAGCGACAGGGGGGACTTCACCCCTCCACTTT. Translated, it gives CASSLATGGTSPLHF. This chain connects TRBV7-6 to TRBJ1-6; 9 bases are a match to TRBD1. The V gene's germline CDR1 is SGHVS and CDR2 FNYEAQ. The ends lost 0 bases at V and 9 bases at J; junction bases unmatched: 3. The CDR3 extends over 15 amino acids.

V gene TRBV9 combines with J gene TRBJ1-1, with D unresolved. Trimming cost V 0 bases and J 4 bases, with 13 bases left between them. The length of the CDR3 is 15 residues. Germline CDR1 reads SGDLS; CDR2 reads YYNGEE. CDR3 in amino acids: CASSVGGSWVTEAFF. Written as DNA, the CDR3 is TGTGCCAGCAGCGTAGGAGGTAGTTGGGTCACTGAAGCTTTCTTT.

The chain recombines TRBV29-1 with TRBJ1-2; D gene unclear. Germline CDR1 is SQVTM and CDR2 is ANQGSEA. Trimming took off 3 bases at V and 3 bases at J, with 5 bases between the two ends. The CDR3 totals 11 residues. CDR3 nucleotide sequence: TGCAGCGTTGACCCGGACTATGGCTACACCTTC. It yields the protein CSVDPDYGYTF.

Here the CDR3 DNA reads TGTGCTAGTGGTTTGGAAGGGGGTGGTGTGGGCTACACCTTC. Translated, it gives CASGLEGGGVGYTF. This chain uses TRBV12-5 with TRBJ1-2, with TRBD1 as a possible D gene (6 bases). The CDR3 is 14 amino acids. The germline CDR1 and CDR2 sequences are LGHNT and FRNRAP. Trimming left V 1 base short and J 8 bases short, with 14 bases between.

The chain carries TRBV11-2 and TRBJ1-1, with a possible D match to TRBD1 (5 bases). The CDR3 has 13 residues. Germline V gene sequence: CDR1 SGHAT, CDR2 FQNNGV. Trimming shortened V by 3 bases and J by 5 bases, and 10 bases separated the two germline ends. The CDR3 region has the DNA TGTGCCAGCAGCTTGGCGGAGGGGACTGAAGCTTTCTTT. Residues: CASSLAEGTEAFF.

The CDR3 loop reads CASSADSSYNEQFF. The CDR3 region has the DNA TGTGCCAGCAGTGCCGACAGCTCCTACAATGAGCAGTTCTTC. V usage is TRBV6-5 and J usage is TRBJ2-1, with D tentatively TRBD1 (5 bases). The germline CDR1 and CDR2 sequences are MNHEY and SVGAGI. V lost 5 bases and J lost 0, with 8 bases in between. This CDR3 comprises 14 residues.

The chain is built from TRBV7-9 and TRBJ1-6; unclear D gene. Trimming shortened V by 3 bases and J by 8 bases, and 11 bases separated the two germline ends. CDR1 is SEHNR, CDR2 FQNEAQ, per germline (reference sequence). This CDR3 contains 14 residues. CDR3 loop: CASSLYLGDSPLHF. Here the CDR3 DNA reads TGTGCCAGCAGCTTGTATCTAGGCGATTCACCCCTCCACTTT.

This CDR3 reads CASRGDLNTEAFF. The CDR3 DNA is TGTGCCAGCAGGGGAGACTTGAACACTGAAGCTTTCTTT. The rearrangement uses TRBV7-8 and TRBJ1-1; D not resolved. The CDR3 has 13 residues. The ends were cut back, 6 bases at V and 0 bases at J, with 8 bases in the middle. Looked up from germline, CDR1 is SGHVS and CDR2 is FQNEAQ.